This T cell receptor beta chain stems from a study of blood T cell repertoires in COVID-19. About the research overall: The United States, Italy and Spain were the sources of the acute and convalescent COVID-19 samples. The analysed material was cDNA or gDNA that came from T cells, B-cell-depleted T cells, or PBMCs.

V lost 5 bases, J lost 6 bases, and 16 bases lay in between. The CDR3 is 14 residues long. From germline, CDR1 is MDHEN and CDR2 SYDVKM. Methods used by the authors: Amplified reference gene primers provided the basis for estimating nucleated cell counts. Profiled with immunoSEQ multiplex PCR; TCRdb holds only in-frame clones, not every one. V and J calls and clone size follow that table, whereas D and trimming were derived from the DNA. The sample shows roughly 300,000 clones, approximately 90% of them seen only once. Seattle patient enrollment occurred during active infection, with longitudinal follow-up thereafter.

The source of this sequence is a young woman with COVID-19, enrolled during active disease. V usage is TRBV28 and J usage is TRBJ1-2; the D gene is possibly TRBD1 (6 bases). The sample comprised peripheral blood. Here the CDR3 DNA reads TGTGCCAGCAGTATCCGACTGGGGACAAATGGCTACACCTTC. Residues: CASSIRLGTNGYTF.